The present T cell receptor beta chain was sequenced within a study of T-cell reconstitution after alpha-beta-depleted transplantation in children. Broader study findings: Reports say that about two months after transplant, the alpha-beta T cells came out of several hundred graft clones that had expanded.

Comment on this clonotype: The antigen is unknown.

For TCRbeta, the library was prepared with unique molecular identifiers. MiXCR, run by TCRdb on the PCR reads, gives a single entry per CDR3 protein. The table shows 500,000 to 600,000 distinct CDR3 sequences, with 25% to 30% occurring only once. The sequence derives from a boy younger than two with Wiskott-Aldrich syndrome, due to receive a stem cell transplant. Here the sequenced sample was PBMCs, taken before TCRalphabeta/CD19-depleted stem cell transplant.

CDR3 bases: TGTGCCAGCAGTCTACAGGGGGTTATCGGGGAGCTGTTTTTT. Translation gives CASSLQGVIGELFF. V gene TRBV6-5 combines with J gene TRBJ2-2, with 8 bases lining up with TRBD1. This CDR3 has 14 amino acids. The V gene's germline CDR1 is MNHEY and CDR2 SVGAGI. The ends lost 5 bases at V and 7 bases at J; junction bases unmatched: 6.